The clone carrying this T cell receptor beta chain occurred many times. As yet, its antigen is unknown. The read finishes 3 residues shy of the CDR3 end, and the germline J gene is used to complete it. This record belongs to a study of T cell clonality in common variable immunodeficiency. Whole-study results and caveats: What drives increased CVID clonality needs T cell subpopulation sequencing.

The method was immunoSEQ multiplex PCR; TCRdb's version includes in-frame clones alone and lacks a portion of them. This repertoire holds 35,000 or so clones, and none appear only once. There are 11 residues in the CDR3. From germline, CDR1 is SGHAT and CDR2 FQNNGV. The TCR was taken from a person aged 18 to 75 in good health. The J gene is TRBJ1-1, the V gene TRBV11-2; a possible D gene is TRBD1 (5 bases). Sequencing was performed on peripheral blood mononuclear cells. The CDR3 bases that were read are TGTGCCAGCAGCTTAGGAGGGGTA. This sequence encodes CASSLGGV. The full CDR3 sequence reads CASSLGGVAFF. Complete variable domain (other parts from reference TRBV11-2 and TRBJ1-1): EAGVAQSPRYKIIEKRQSVAFWCNPISGHATLYWYQQILGQGPKLLIQFQNNGVVDDSQLPKDRFSAERLKGVDSTLKIQPAKLEDSAVYLCASSLGGVAFFGQGTRLTVV.